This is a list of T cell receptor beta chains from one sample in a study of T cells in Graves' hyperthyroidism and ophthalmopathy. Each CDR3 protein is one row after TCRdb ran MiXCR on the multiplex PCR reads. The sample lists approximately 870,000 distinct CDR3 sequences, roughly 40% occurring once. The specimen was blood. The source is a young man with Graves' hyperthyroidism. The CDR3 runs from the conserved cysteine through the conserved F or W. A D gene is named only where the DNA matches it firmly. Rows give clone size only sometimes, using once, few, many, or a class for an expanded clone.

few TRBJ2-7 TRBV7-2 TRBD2 TGTGCCAGCAGCTTAGCGTGGCTAGCGGGGATCTCCGAGCAGTACTTC CASSLAWLAGISEQYF
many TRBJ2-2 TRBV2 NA TGTGCCAGCGGCCCTTGGACCGGGGAGCTGTTTTTT CASGPWTGELFF
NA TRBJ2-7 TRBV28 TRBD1 TGTGCCAGCACTACCGGGACAGGGACGGACGAGCAGTACTTC CASTTGTGTDEQYF
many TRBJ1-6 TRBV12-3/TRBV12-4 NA TGTGCCAGCAGCGCTCGAACCGATTCACCCCTCCACTTT CASSARTDSPLHF
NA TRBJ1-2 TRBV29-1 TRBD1 TGCAGCGGGGGGGGGGACAGCTATGGCTACACCTTC CSGGGDSYGYTF
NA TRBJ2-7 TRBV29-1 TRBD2 TGCAGCGTTGAAGGGGCGGGAGGGACGACGCAGTACTTC CSVEGAGGTTQYF
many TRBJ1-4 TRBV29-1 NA TGCAGCGTTGCGGACACGACCTTGAAAAAACTGTTTTTT CSVADTTLKKLFF
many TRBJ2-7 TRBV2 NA TGTGCCAGCAGCGCGGCAGGCGGAGAGCAGTACTTC CASSAAGGEQYF
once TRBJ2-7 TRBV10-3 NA TGTGCCATCAGTACCCGCGGACCCACGGCCTACGAGCAGTACTTC CAISTRGPTAYEQYF
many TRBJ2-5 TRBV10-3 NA TGTGCCATCAGTGAGTCGGGGGTCCAAGAGACCCAGTACTTC CAISESGVQETQYF
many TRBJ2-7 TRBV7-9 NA TGTGCCAGCAGCTCCCGGGACTACGAGCAGTACTTC CASSSRDYEQYF
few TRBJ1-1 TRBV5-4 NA TGTGCCAGCATCCCGACCAGGAGGGGAAGGAACACTGAAGCTTTCTTT CASIPTRRGRNTEAFF
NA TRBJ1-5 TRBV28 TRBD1 TGTGCCAGCAGTGAGGACAGGTTTGAGCCCCAGCATTTT CASSEDRFEPQHF
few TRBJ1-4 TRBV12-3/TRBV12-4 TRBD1 TGTGCCAGCAGCCCTAGTGCGGGACAGGGACCCGGGCAAGCTGAAAAACTGTTTTTT CASSPSAGQGPGQAEKLFF
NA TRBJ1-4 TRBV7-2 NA TGTGCCAGCAGCTTAATTCTGGGACCGGATGAAAAACTGTTTTTT CASSLILGPDEKLFF
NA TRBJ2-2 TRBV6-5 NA TGTGCCAGCGTGAGGGGGACGAACACCGGGGAGCTGTTTTTT CASVRGTNTGELFF
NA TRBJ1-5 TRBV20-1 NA TGCAGTGCTAGAGATCCCAGGGGCCTCAATCAGCCCCAGCATTTT CSARDPRGLNQPQHF
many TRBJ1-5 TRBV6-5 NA TGTGCCAGCAGTTACAGGGCAGATAGCAATCAGCCCCAGCATTTT CASSYRADSNQPQHF
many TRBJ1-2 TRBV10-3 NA TGTGCCATCAGTGGGACAGATAACTATGGCTACACCTTC CAISGTDNYGYTF
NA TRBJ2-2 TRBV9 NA NA CASSLGGTPGSCFF
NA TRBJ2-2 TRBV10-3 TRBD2 TGTGCCATCAGCGAGCGGGAGGGAGAGACCGGGGAGCTGTTTTTT CAISEREGETGELFF